This T cell receptor (beta chain) originates from a study of PD-1 blockade in classical Hodgkin lymphoma. The CDR3 runs to 17 residues. Germline V gene data show CDR1 as SEHNR and CDR2 as FQNEAQ (reference sequence). Trimming shortened V by 2 bases and J by 1 base, and 15 bases separated the two germline ends. TCRdb keeps only in-frame clones here, not all; method: immunoSEQ multiplex PCR. The table has about 50,000 clones, approximately 76% seen once; the top ten hold less than 15%. A few counts support this clone. The time point here: cycle 4 day 1 (C4D1), after more than five weeks of nivolumab. Every patient had relapsed following autologous stem cell transplantation, and cohorts differed in brentuximab vedotin exposure.

The J gene is TRBJ2-1, the V gene TRBV7-9; D perhaps matches TRBD2 (6 bases). This sample comprised peripheral blood mononuclear cells (PBMCs), obtained before the fourth cycle of nivolumab. The receptor was isolated from a human donor with classical Hodgkin lymphoma. CDR3 sequence: CASSLSGGLASYNEQFF. In DNA form, the CDR3 reads TGTGCCAGCAGCTTAAGTGGAGGGCTAGCGTCCTACAATGAGCAGTTCTTC.